The 19 T cell receptor beta chains below all came from one sample that was sequenced in a study of blood T cell repertoires in COVID-19. The protocol was immunoSEQ multiplex PCR, while the TCRdb copy is restricted to in-frame clones and leaves out a portion. Here the sample spans about 300,000 clones, around 85% being singletons. What was sequenced was peripheral blood. These receptors originate from a human donor with COVID-19, enrolled during active disease. The donor label of this sample is uncertain.

The gene calls are TRBV6-5 and TRBJ1-5; TRBD1 matches at 7 bases. The trim removed 6 bases at V and 2 bases at J, leaving 7 bases unmatched. CDR1 is MNHEY, CDR2 SVGAGI, per germline. The CDR3 totals 15 residues. CDR3 region: CASRLAGTGNQPQHF. CDR3 bases: TGTGCCAGCAGGCTCGCCGGGACAGGCAATCAGCCCCAGCATTTT.

The rearrangement joins TRBV27 to TRBJ2-1; 8 nucleotides agree with TRBD2. Trimming at V came to 8 bases and at J to 0 bases, leaving 9 bases not matched to a gene. The CDR3 is made up of 16 amino acids. Germline V gene sequence: CDR1 MNHEY, CDR2 SMNVEV (reference sequence). Here the CDR3 reads CASAAGGRPSYNEQFF. The CDR3 DNA follows: TGTGCCAGCGCCGCGGGCGGGAGGCCCTCCTACAATGAGCAGTTCTTC.

This clone was observed a single time. This may be a read error, as it is one base from a much larger clone. This chain joins TRBV7-2 and TRBJ1-3; D is unresolved. CDR1 is SGHTA and CDR2 is FQGNSA in the germline V gene. Trimming took 3 bases from V and 4 from J, leaving 4 bases between them. The CDR3 runs to 12 residues. Written as DNA, the CDR3 is TGTGCCAGCAGCTTTCCAGGAAACACCATATATTTT. It is translated as CASSFPGNTIYF. Full variable domain (outside the CDR3, taken from reference TRBV7-2 and TRBJ1-3): GAGVSQSPSNKVTEKGKDVELRCDPISGHTALYWYRQSLGQGLEFLIYFQGNSAPDKSGLPSDRFSAERTGGSVSTLTIQRTQQEDSAVYLCASSFPGNTIYFGEGSWLTVV.

The chain recombines TRBV1 with TRBJ2-1; the D segment call TRBD1 is taken from the table without a DNA check. TRBV1 is assigned pseudogene status. The CDR3 sequence is 16 residues long. The CDR3 is CTSSQDIQAPGNEQFF. CDR3 nucleotide sequence: TGCACCAGCAGCCAAGATATCCAGGCCCCAGGGAATGAGCAGTTCTTC.

The chain links TRBV27 to TRBJ2-3; 10 nucleotides match TRBD2. Trimming took 4 bases from V and 4 from J; bases not matched to a gene: 11. This CDR3 is 17 amino acids long. CDR1 is MNHEY, CDR2 SMNVEV, per germline (reference sequence). The CDR3 DNA is TGTGCCAGCAGTTGGTCGGGAGCGGGAGGGGTCGCAGATACGCAGTATTTT. This gives the protein CASSWSGAGGVADTQYF.

The chain is built from TRBV6-6 and TRBJ1-1; tentative D call: TRBD1 (5 bases). The germline V gene encodes CDR1 MNHNY and CDR2 SVGAGI (reference sequence). V was shortened by 8 bases and J by 0 bases, with 19 bases between the two germline ends. The length of the CDR3 is 16 residues. DNA of the CDR3: TGTGCCAGCTCGGGGGGAGGTAGGGCGGTGAACACTGAAGCTTTCTTT. Protein product: CASSGGGRAVNTEAFF.

This clone was seen only a few times. The rearrangement links TRBV5-1 to TRBJ2-2, with D possibly TRBD2 on 6 matching bases. Trimming removed 2 bases from V and 4 bases from J, with 9 bases in between. CDR3 size: 14 residues. CDR1 and CDR2 from the germline V gene are SGHRS and YFSETQ. This CDR3 is CASSFPGGTGELFF. DNA for the CDR3: TGCGCCAGCAGCTTCCCCGGGGGCACCGGGGAGCTGTTTTTT.

In its sample, this clone was seen once. The V gene is TRBV9, the J gene TRBJ2-1, with TRBD1 identical over 10 bases. CDR3 length: 16 amino acids. CDR1 and CDR2 (germline): SGDLS, YYNGEE. Trimming at V came to 1 base and at J to 2 bases, leaving 3 bases not matched to a gene. The CDR3: CASSVWGQGPYNEQFF. CDR3 nucleotide sequence: TGTGCCAGCAGCGTATGGGGACAGGGGCCCTACAATGAGCAGTTCTTC. The variable domain in full, completed from reference TRBV9 and TRBJ2-1, reads DSGVTQTPKHLITATGQRVTLRCSPRSGDLSVYWYQQSLDQGLQFLIQYYNGEERAKGNILERFSAQQFPDLHSELNLSSLELGDSALYFCASSVWGQGPYNEQFFGPGTRLTVL.

The chain carries TRBV9 and TRBJ1-1, with TRBD1 as a possible D gene (5 bases). Trimming stripped 0 bases from V and 8 bases from J, with 20 bases between. This CDR3 comprises 16 residues. Per the germline V gene, CDR1 is SGDLS and CDR2 is YYNGEE. The CDR3 region has the DNA TGTGCCAGCAGCGTAGCGGGGGAGGGTCCAGATGCCGAAGCTTTCTTT. Its protein is CASSVAGEGPDAEAFF.

The chain carries TRBV29-1 and TRBJ1-2; D is undetermined. CDR3 length: 12 amino acids. V lost 7 bases and J 5 bases, leaving 14 bases between the germline ends. Germline CDR1 SQVTM, CDR2 ANQGSEA. CDR3 nucleotides: TGCAGCGACGGTAAACGGGGATATGGCTACACCTTC. Encoded protein: CSDGKRGYGYTF.

The chain links TRBV29-1 to TRBJ1-2, with D possibly being TRBD1 (5 bases). CDR1 is SQVTM and CDR2 is ANQGSEA in the germline V gene. The CDR3 covers 13 residues. V lost 1 base to trimming and J lost 7 bases, with 13 bases between them. The chain's CDR3 is CSVEAGTYAGYTF. The CDR3, as DNA: TGCAGCGTTGAAGCCGGGACTTATGCTGGCTACACCTTC.

V gene TRBV20-1 combines with J gene TRBJ2-3; D remains ambiguous. This CDR3 comprises 12 residues. Trimming removed 3 bases at V and 2 bases at J, with 6 bases between. Germline CDR1 is DFQATT and CDR2 is SNEGSKA (reference sequence). The CDR3 DNA follows: TGCAGTGCTAGTGCCATCACAGATACGCAGTATTTT. This gives the protein CSASAITDTQYF.

The chain joins TRBV30 to TRBJ2-7, with D possibly matching TRBD1 (6 bases). The V end was cut by 0 bases, the J end by 6 bases, with 15 bases between. The CDR3 has 14 amino acids. Germline CDR1 is GTSNPN and CDR2 is SVGIG (reference sequence). The CDR3 DNA reads TGTGCCTGGAGTGTAAAGGGACACCCTTCCGAGCAGTACTTC. Translated, it gives CAWSVKGHPSEQYF.

The V gene is TRBV4-1, the J gene TRBJ1-4, with a tentative D call TRBD1 (5 bases). The CDR3 spans 15 residues. The V end was cut by 2 bases, the J end by 4 bases, with 11 bases between. Per germline, CDR1 MGHRA and CDR2 YSYEKL. In DNA, the CDR3 is TGCGCCAGCAGCCAACCGGGACTGATTAATGAAAAACTGTTTTTT. Translation: CASSQPGLINEKLFF.

This chain connects TRBV9 to TRBJ1-1, with TRBD1 as a possible D gene (5 bases). This CDR3 is 18 amino acids long. Germline CDR1 SGDLS, CDR2 YYNGEE. V was cut by 2 bases and J by 0 bases, with 20 bases left in between. DNA of the CDR3: TGTGCCAGCAGCGTTTCCCCCACAGGACGACTCATGAACACTGAAGCTTTCTTT. Protein sequence: CASSVSPTGRLMNTEAFF.

Notes on this clone: This sample also contains other DNA sequences that code for the same CDR3. The CDR3 coding sequence is TGTGCCACCAGCAGAGGGGGCGGCAATCAGCCCCAGCATTTT. This sequence encodes CATSRGGGNQPQHF. This chain uses TRBV15 with TRBJ1-5, with D possibly matching TRBD1 (5 bases). The V end lost 1 base, the J end lost 2 bases, and 6 bases lay between the germline ends. Germline assignment: CDR1 LNHNV and CDR2 YYDKDF (reference sequence). The CDR3 is made up of 14 amino acids.

In DNA form, the CDR3 reads TGTGCCAGCAGCCAGACAGGGGGCGCGGGAAACACCATATATTTT. Translated, it gives CASSQTGGAGNTIYF. V gene TRBV7-3 combines with J gene TRBJ1-3; 10 nucleotides line up with TRBD1. Germline CDR1 and CDR2: SGHTA and FQGTGA. V lost 5 bases to trimming and J lost 4 bases; unmatched junction nucleotides: 5. CDR3 length: 15 amino acids.

The V and J genes are TRBV29-1 and TRBJ2-1; tentatively, D is TRBD2 (6 bases). CDR1 and CDR2 (germline): SQVTM, ANQGSEA. V lost 6 bases and J lost 7, with 13 bases in between. CDR3 length: 12 residues. CDR3 residues: CSVTGLWNEQFF. CDR3 sequence (DNA): TGCAGCGTAACGGGACTCTGGAATGAGCAGTTCTTC.

The chain is built from TRBV6-6 and TRBJ1-6; the D is unclear. The ends were cut back, 2 bases at V and 10 bases at J, with 9 bases in the middle. The CDR3 is 13 residues long. The germline gives CDR1 MNHNY, CDR2 SVGAGI (reference sequence). The CDR3 loop reads CASSYGGESPLHF. The CDR3 nucleotides read TGTGCCAGCAGTTACGGTGGGGAGTCACCCCTCCACTTT.